These T cell receptor beta chains were read from a single sample in a study of blood T cell repertoires in COVID-19. Generated by immunoSEQ multiplex PCR, the TCRdb table keeps only in-frame clones and is missing some. This sample has about 43,000 clones, with 80% to 90% found just once. The sample taken for sequencing was peripheral blood. The receptors derive from a man aged 60 to 75 with active COVID-19. Each CDR3 is given with its conserved first and last residue. Each record gives: V gene, CDR3 length, clone size, D gene, J gene, CDR3 protein, CDR3 DNA. A D gene is named only where the DNA matches it firmly. Clone size is not always given. Where it is, it says once, few, many or a class for expanded clones.

TRBV10-1	16	NA	NA	TRBJ2-2	CASSEGSGSFTGELFF	TGCGCCAGCAGTGAGGGGAGCGGGTCTTTCACCGGGGAGCTGTTTTTT
TRBV19	11	few	NA	TRBJ2-7	CASSLADEQYF	TGTGCCAGTAGTTTGGCCGACGAGCAGTACTTC
TRBV3-1/TRBV3-2	15	once	TRBD2	TRBJ2-7	CASSQGLAPSYEQYF	TGTGCCAGCAGCCAAGGACTAGCGCCCTCCTACGAGCAGTACTTC
TRBV2	14	NA	TRBD2	TRBJ2-5	CASRTGLAEETQYF	TGTGCCAGCAGGACGGGACTAGCGGAAGAGACCCAGTACTTC
TRBV5-1	14	NA	NA	TRBJ2-7	CASSRGGSSYEQYF	TGCGCCAGCAGCAGGGGGGGTTCCTCCTACGAGCAGTACTTC
TRBV19	13	NA	NA	TRBJ1-5	CASSLRVGQPQHF	TGTGCCAGTAGTCTCAGGGTCGGTCAGCCCCAGCATTTT
TRBV7-9	14	few	NA	TRBJ2-7	CASSLQGGSYEQYF	TGTGCCAGCAGCTTACAGGGTGGCTCCTACGAGCAGTACTTC
TRBV6-2/TRBV6-3	11	few	TRBD1	TRBJ2-7	CASSTGGEQYF	TGTGCCAGCAGCACAGGGGGTGAGCAGTACTTC
TRBV6-6	12	NA	NA	TRBJ2-7	CASRASRYEQYF	TGTGCCAGCAGGGCTAGTCGGTACGAGCAGTACTTC
TRBV3-1/TRBV3-2	17	NA	TRBD2	TRBJ2-2	CASSQDGTSGSEGELFF	TGTGCCAGCAGCCAAGATGGTACTAGCGGGAGCGAAGGGGAGCTGTTTTTT
TRBV6-6	15	NA	TRBD2	TRBJ2-1	CASSTGTSGSNEQFF	TGTGCCAGCAGCACCGGGACTAGCGGGAGCAATGAGCAGTTCTTC
TRBV4-1	17	NA	NA	TRBJ1-2	CASSQVFRDSEGYGYTF	TGCGCCAGCAGCCAAGTTTTCCGGGACTCCGAGGGATATGGCTACACCTTC
TRBV2	15	once	TRBD1	TRBJ2-7	CASSALQGASYEQYF	TGTGCCAGCAGTGCCCTCCAGGGGGCCTCCTACGAGCAGTACTTC
TRBV4-2	13	NA	NA	TRBJ2-7	CASSQGEFYEQYF	TGTGCCAGCAGCCAAGGCGAATTCTACGAGCAGTACTTC
TRBV2	14	once	TRBD1	TRBJ2-4	CASSELQGVNIQYF	TGTGCCAGCAGTGAATTACAGGGGGTTAACATTCAGTACTTC
TRBV10-3	18	NA	TRBD2	TRBJ2-1	CAISGGGSGPKSYNEQFF	TGTGCCATCAGTGGTGGGGGTAGCGGGCCCAAATCCTACAATGAGCAGTTCTTC
TRBV10-3	15	NA	NA	TRBJ2-1	CAISSSAITYNEQFF	TGTGCCATCAGTTCCTCAGCGATTACCTACAATGAGCAGTTCTTC
TRBV6-6	16	few	NA	TRBJ2-7	CASSSSGTSRPYEQYF	TGTGCCAGCAGTTCCTCCGGGACAAGTCGTCCCTACGAGCAGTACTTC
TRBV19	14	NA	TRBD1	TRBJ2-3	CASNTGGSTDTQYF	TGTGCCAGTAATACAGGGGGTAGCACAGATACGCAGTATTTT
TRBV6-6	15	NA	TRBD1	TRBJ2-2	CASSGGQGTLGELFF	TGTGCCAGCAGTGGGGGACAGGGGACGTTGGGGGAGCTGTTTTTT
TRBV27	21	NA	NA	TRBJ1-1	CASSFSSPSREPSAGNTEAFF	TGTGCCAGCAGTTTCTCCTCTCCCTCCCGGGAGCCAAGCGCTGGGAACACTGAAGCTTTCTTT
TRBV11-2	18	NA	NA	TRBJ2-1	CASSRPFGGANSYNEQFF	TGTGCCAGCAGCCGACCCTTTGGCGGTGCTAACTCCTACAATGAGCAGTTCTTC
TRBV18	14	NA	TRBD1	TRBJ2-7	CASSPGTAVYEQYF	TGTGCCAGCTCACCAGGGACAGCAGTTTACGAGCAGTACTTC
TRBV7-6	15	NA	NA	TRBJ1-2	CASSALGRDGYGYTF	TGTGCCAGCAGCGCTTTGGGGAGGGACGGCTATGGCTACACCTTC
TRBV18	16	NA	NA	TRBJ2-1	CASSPLTPGIGNEQFF	TGTGCCAGCTCACCACTAACGCCGGGAATCGGGAATGAGCAGTTCTTC
TRBV5-4	15	few	NA	TRBJ2-7	CASSSAAGTIFEQYF	TGTGCCAGCAGCTCTGCGGCGGGGACGATCTTTGAGCAGTACTTC
TRBV5-1	16	NA	TRBD1	TRBJ2-5	CASSGGTGGLVETQYF	TGCGCCAGCAGTGGCGGTACAGGGGGCCTCGTAGAGACCCAGTACTTC
TRBV7-9	18	NA	NA	TRBJ2-6	CASSLGFQGNSGANVLTF	TGTGCCAGCAGCTTAGGGTTTCAGGGTAACTCTGGGGCCAACGTCCTGACTTTC
TRBV7-2	16	NA	TRBD2	TRBJ2-2	CASSSGTSGNTGELFF	TGTGCCAGCAGCTCCGGGACTAGCGGGAACACCGGGGAGCTGTTTTTT
TRBV7-2	15	NA	NA	TRBJ2-5	CASSPQGTAQETQYF	TGTGCCAGCAGCCCCCAGGGGACCGCTCAAGAGACCCAGTACTTC
TRBV4-1	17	NA	NA	TRBJ2-7	CASSQDIWGALLGEQYF	TGCGCCAGCAGCCAAGACATATGGGGCGCCTTGTTGGGGGAGCAGTACTTC
TRBV9	15	NA	TRBD2	TRBJ2-7	CASSPTLDSGYEQYF	TGTGCCAGCAGCCCAACTTTGGATAGCGGGTACGAGCAGTACTTC
TRBV7-3	15	NA	NA	TRBJ2-1	CASSHQGSGYNEQFF	TGTGCCAGCAGCCATCAGGGGAGCGGTTACAATGAGCAGTTCTTC
TRBV25-1	15	once	NA	TRBJ2-3	CASRATGTGTDTQYF	TGTGCCAGCAGAGCCACAGGGACGGGCACAGATACGCAGTATTTT
TRBV28	13	NA	TRBD1	TRBJ2-7	CASSSYRGYEQYF	TGTGCCAGCAGTTCGTACAGGGGTTACGAGCAGTACTTC
TRBV6-5	13	few	NA	TRBJ2-1	CASRYGLNNEQFF	TGTGCCAGCAGGTATGGACTAAACAATGAGCAGTTCTTC
TRBV19	16	few	TRBD1	TRBJ2-1	CASSSYPGQGINEQFF	TGTGCCAGTAGTTCCTATCCGGGACAGGGAATAAATGAGCAGTTCTTC
TRBV7-9	16	few	NA	TRBJ2-7	CASTQGIGISSYEQYF	TGTGCCAGCACCCAGGGCATAGGGATTAGCTCCTACGAGCAGTACTTC
TRBV7-9	14	NA	TRBD1	TRBJ2-5	CASSFGTGRETQYF	TGTGCCAGCAGCTTCGGGACAGGACGAGAGACCCAGTACTTC
TRBV21-1	13	NA	NA	TRBJ2-5	CASSTSGKETQYF	TGTGCCAGCAGTACTAGCGGGAAAGAGACCCAGTACTTC
TRBV6-6	15	NA	NA	TRBJ2-7	CASSYGGPQTHEQYF	TGTGCCAGCAGTTACGGAGGGCCGCAAACTCACGAGCAGTACTTC